Described below is a single T cell receptor (beta chain) sequence and its context. Its specificity is unknown. Using immunoSEQ multiplex PCR, the repertoire was profiled, and TCRdb retains in-frame clones only, with some absent. The sample shows about 97,000 clones, approximately 80% of them seen only once. Each patient experienced a relapse that followed autologous stem cell transplantation, and brentuximab vedotin exposure varied. Germline CDR1 is LGHNA and CDR2 is YSLEER. The CDR3 has 17 residues. V gave up 0 bases and J gave up 1 base, with 16 bases separating them. This entry is derived from a study of PD-1 blockade in classical Hodgkin lymphoma. General observations from the study: There was a significant rise in CD4+ TCR diversity by C4D1, with no such rise for CD8+. Reported baseline diversity: healthy donors highest, relapsed/refractory patients lowest. Before treatment, complete responders showed about the same diversity as newly diagnosed patients.

The sequenced sample was peripheral blood mononuclear cells (PBMCs), obtained at baseline. The chain couples TRBV4-3 to TRBJ2-7; TRBD2 might be the D (6 bases). The receptor's source is a human donor with classical Hodgkin lymphoma. CDR3 nucleotides: TGCGCCAGCAGCCAAGATTCGGAGGGAGCTATTTCCTACGAGCAGTACTTC. Translated: CASSQDSEGAISYEQYF.